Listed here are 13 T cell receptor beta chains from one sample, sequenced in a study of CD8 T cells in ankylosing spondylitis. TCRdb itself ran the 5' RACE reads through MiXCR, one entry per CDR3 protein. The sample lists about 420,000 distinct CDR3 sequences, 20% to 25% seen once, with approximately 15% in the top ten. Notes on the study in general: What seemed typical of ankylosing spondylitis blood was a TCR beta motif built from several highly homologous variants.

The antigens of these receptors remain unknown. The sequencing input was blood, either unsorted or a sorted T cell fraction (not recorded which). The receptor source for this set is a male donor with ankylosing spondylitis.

CDR3 in DNA: TGTGCCAGCAGCCCCGCCCCCCGGGAAAACAATGAGCAGTTCTTC. Protein product: CASSPAPRENNEQFF. V usage is TRBV5-4 and J usage is TRBJ2-1, with a weak D call TRBD2 (5 bases). This CDR3 spans 15 amino acids. Trimming shortened V by 4 bases and J by 5 bases, and 16 bases separated the two germline ends. Germline CDR1 SGHNT, CDR2 YYREEE (reference sequence).

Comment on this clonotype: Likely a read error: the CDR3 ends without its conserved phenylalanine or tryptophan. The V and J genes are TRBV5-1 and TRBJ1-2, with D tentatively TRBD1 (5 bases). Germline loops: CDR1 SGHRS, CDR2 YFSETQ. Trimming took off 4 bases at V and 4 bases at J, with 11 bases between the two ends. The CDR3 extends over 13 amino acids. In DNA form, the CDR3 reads TGCGCCAGCAGCCCCGACAGCGTCTATGGCTACACCTCC. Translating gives CASSPDSVYGYTS.

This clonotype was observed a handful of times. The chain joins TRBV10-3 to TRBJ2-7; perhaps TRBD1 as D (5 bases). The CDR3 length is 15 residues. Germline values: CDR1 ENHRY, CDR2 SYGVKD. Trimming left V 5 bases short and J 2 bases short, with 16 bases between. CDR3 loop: CAISSPRPGTYEQYF. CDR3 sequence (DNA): TGTGCCATCAGTAGCCCCCGGCCAGGGACCTACGAGCAGTACTTC.

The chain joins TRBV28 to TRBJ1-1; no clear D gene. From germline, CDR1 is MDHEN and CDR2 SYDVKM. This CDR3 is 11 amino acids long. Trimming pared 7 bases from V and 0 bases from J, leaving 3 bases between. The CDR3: CASILNTEAFF. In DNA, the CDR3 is TGTGCCAGCATCCTGAACACTGAAGCTTTCTTT.

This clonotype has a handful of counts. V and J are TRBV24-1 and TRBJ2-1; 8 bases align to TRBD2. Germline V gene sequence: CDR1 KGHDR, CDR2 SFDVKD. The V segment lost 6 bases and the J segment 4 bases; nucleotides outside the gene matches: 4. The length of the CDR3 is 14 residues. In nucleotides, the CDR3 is TGTGCCACCAGTAAGAGCGGGGGATACAATGAGCAGTTCTTC. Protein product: CATSKSGGYNEQFF.

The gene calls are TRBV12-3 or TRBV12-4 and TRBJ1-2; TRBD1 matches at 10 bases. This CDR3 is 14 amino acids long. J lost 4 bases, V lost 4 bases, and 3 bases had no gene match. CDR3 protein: CASSWTGGVYGYTF. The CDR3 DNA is TGTGCCAGCAGTTGGACAGGGGGAGTCTATGGCTACACCTTC.

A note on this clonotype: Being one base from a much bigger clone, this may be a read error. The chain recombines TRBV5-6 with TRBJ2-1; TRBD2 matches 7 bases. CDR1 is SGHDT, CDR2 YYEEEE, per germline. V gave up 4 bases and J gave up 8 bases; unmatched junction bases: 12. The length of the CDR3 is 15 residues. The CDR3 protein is CASSLTSGIYYEQFF. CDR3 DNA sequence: TGTGCCAGCAGCCTCACCAGCGGGATTTACTATGAGCAGTTCTTC.

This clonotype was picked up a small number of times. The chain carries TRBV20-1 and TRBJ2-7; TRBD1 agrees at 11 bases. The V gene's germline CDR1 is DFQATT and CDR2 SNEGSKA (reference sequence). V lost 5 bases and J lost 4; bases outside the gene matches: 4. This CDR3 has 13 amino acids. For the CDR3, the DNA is TGCAGTGCTGGGACAGGGGGAATTTACGAGCAGTACTTC. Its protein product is CSAGTGGIYEQYF.

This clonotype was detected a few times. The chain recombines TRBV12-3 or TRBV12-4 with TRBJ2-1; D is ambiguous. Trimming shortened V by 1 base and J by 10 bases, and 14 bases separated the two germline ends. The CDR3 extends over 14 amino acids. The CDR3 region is CASSLVSGQTEQFF. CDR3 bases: TGTGCCAGCAGTTTAGTTTCGGGCCAGACGGAGCAGTTCTTC.

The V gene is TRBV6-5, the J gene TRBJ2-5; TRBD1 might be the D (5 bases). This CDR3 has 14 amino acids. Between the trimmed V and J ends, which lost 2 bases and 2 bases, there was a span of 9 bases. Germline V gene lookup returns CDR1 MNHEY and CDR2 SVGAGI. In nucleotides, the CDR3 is TGTGCCAGCAGTTACACAGGCGGACAAGAGACCCAGTACTTC. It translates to CASSYTGGQETQYF.

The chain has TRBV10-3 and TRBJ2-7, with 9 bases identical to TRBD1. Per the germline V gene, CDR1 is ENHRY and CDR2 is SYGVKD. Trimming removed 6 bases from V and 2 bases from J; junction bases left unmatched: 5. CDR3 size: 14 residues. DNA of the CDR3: TGTGCCATCAGCCCCGACAGGGGGACCTACGAGCAGTACTTC. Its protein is CAISPDRGTYEQYF.

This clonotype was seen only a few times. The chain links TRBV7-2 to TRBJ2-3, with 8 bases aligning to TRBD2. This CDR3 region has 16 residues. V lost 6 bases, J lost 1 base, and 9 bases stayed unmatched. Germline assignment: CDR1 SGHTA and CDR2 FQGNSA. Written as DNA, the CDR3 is TGTGCCAGCAGTTACAGAGCGGGAGACGGCACAGATACGCAGTATTTT. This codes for CASSYRAGDGTDTQYF.

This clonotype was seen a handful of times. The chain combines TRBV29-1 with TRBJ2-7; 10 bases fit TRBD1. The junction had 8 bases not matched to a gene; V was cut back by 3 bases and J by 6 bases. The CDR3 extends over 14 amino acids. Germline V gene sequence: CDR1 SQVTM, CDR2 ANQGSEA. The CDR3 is CSVDRTGGGFEQYF. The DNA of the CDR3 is TGCAGCGTTGACAGGACAGGGGGGGGATTCGAGCAGTACTTC.